The clone carrying this TCR beta chain has more than one count but fewer than ten. Its antigen is unidentified. PCR involved 60 Vbeta and 13 Jbeta primers. Profiled with immunoSEQ multiplex PCR; TCRdb holds only in-frame clones, not every one. The table records about 160,000 clones, around 80% of them present only once. The data derive from a study of cytomegalovirus exposure and HLA in healthy donors. Overall study findings and caveats: Among TCR beta chains, those listed as cytomegalovirus-associated numbered under 200. For presence/absence analyses, sequencing depth was assumed to be roughly uniform across donors. The majority of CMV-associated TCR beta chains were reported as apparently HLA-restricted in a later analysis.

V lost 3 bases to trimming and J lost 2 bases; unmatched junction nucleotides: 12. Germline lookup yields CDR1 MNHEY and CDR2 SMNVEV (reference sequence). The CDR3 runs to 17 residues. The sample was PBMCs. The rearrangement links TRBV27 to TRBJ2-7; TRBD1 aligns across 8 bases. The TCR comes from a man aged 25 to 45 in good health and CMV-seronegative. Here the CDR3 reads CASSFLSGTGLTYEQYF. DNA for the CDR3: TGTGCCAGCAGTTTCCTCTCCGGGACAGGTCTAACCTACGAGCAGTACTTC.